What follows are 28 T cell receptor beta chains derived from one specimen sequenced in a study of blood T cell dynamics during melanoma immunotherapy (dated by TCRdb to 2019 to 2021). Sample time point, as interpreted from the label and publication: week 3, after first cycle of checkpoint inhibitor. Libraries were prepared through the immunoSEQ multiplex PCR assay. Entries here come from immuneACCESS through TCRdb and include only in-frame sequences with V and J called. Some clones fail to appear in such tables; in the studies checked, an unresolved V gene covers under half of the shortfall, and the cause of the remainder is unknown. The sample data list around 10,000 clones, and roughly 80% of these were observed just once. 20% to 25% of the sample belongs to the ten largest clones. Sample: blood, taken from a patient treated with checkpoint blockade. These receptors were taken from a human donor with melanoma.

The chain uses TRBV2 and TRBJ2-1; weak D call: TRBD1 (5 bases). This CDR3 contains 15 residues. V was clipped by 4 bases and J by 0 bases, with 10 bases between them. Germline CDR1 SNHLY, CDR2 FYNNEI. The CDR3: CASSVRGSSYNEQFF. The CDR3 DNA follows: TGTGCCAGCAGTGTAAGGGGTAGCTCCTACAATGAGCAGTTCTTC. Full variable domain (outside the CDR3, taken from reference TRBV2 and TRBJ2-1): EPEVTQTPSHQVTQMGQEVILRCVPISNHLYFYWYRQILGQKVEFLVSFYNNEISEKSEIFDDQFSVERPDGSNFTLKIRSTKLEDSAMYFCASSVRGSSYNEQFFGPGTRLTVL.

This chain connects TRBV6-6 to TRBJ1-2; D is possibly TRBD1 (5 bases). V lost 2 bases and J lost 0, with 7 bases in between. CDR1 and CDR2 from the germline V gene are MNHNY and SVGAGI (reference sequence). This CDR3 region has 14 residues. The CDR3 DNA reads as TGTGCCAGCAGTTACAGGGGCACTAACTATGGCTACACCTTC. Its translation is CASSYRGTNYGYTF.

The chain is built from TRBV28 and TRBJ2-2; possible D gene TRBD2, 6 bases. The germline V and J ends were trimmed by 2 bases and 2 bases, with 9 bases remaining between them. The CDR3 totals 15 residues. Germline V CDR1 and CDR2: MDHEN, SYDVKM. CDR3 nucleotide sequence: TGTGCCAGCAGTTTAGGACTATTTAACACCGGGGAGCTGTTTTTT. Its protein is CASSLGLFNTGELFF.

The chain combines TRBV11-2 with TRBJ1-6; the D is unclear. Trimming cost V 6 bases and J 0 bases, with 12 bases left between them. CDR1 is SGHAT, CDR2 FQNNGV, per germline. The CDR3 loop spans 16 amino acids. The CDR3 here is CASRTRGSSYNSPLHF. CDR3 nucleotide sequence: TGTGCCAGCAGGACGCGCGGGAGCTCCTATAATTCACCCCTCCACTTT. Combining the CDR3 with reference TRBV11-2 and TRBJ1-6 gives the whole variable domain EAGVAQSPRYKIIEKRQSVAFWCNPISGHATLYWYQQILGQGPKLLIQFQNNGVVDDSQLPKDRFSAERLKGVDSTLKIQPAKLEDSAVYLCASRTRGSSYNSPLHFGNGTRLTVT.

The chain links TRBV28 to TRBJ2-2; no reliable D call. The V end was cut by 3 bases, the J end by 0 bases, with 5 bases between. Germline V gene sequence: CDR1 MDHEN, CDR2 SYDVKM. The CDR3 runs 14 residues. For the CDR3, the DNA is TGTGCCAGCAGTTTTCAGGCGAACACCGGGGAGCTGTTTTTT. It yields the protein CASSFQANTGELFF.

The chain uses TRBV21-1 and TRBJ1-2. TRBV21-1 is a known pseudogene. The CDR3 covers 17 residues. CDR3 DNA: TGTGCCAGCAGCACGCAAAAGGGGGTTGCAGGGGAGGGTGGCTACACCTTC. It translates to CASSTQKGVAGEGGYTF.

The chain joins TRBV18 to TRBJ1-5; 10 bases line up with TRBD1. V was clipped by 2 bases and J by 5 bases; unmatched bases: 6. In germline, CDR1 is KGHSH, CDR2 LQKENI. The length of the CDR3 is 16 residues. The chain's CDR3 is CASSPTGQGFHQPQHF. CDR3 coding DNA: TGTGCCAGCTCACCAACGGGACAGGGGTTTCATCAGCCCCAGCATTTT.

The chain links TRBV10-3 to TRBJ2-3; D possibly uses TRBD1 or TRBD2 (6 bases each). CDR1 is ENHRY and CDR2 is SYGVKD in the germline V gene. The CDR3 consists of 16 residues. V lost 0 bases to trimming and J lost 1 base, with 11 bases between them. CDR3 amino acids: CAISESGGLRTDTQYF. The CDR3 DNA reads TGTGCCATCAGTGAGTCAGGGGGGCTCCGCACAGATACGCAGTATTTT.

The V gene is TRBV5-5, the J gene TRBJ2-2; 10 bases are shared with TRBD2. V gave up 3 bases and J gave up 7 bases; unmatched junction bases: 3. This CDR3 has 14 amino acids. Germline assignment: CDR1 SGHKS and CDR2 YYEKEE (reference sequence). The CDR3 here is CASSSGLASGELFF. The CDR3 region has the DNA TGTGCCAGCAGCTCGGGACTAGCGAGCGGGGAGCTGTTTTTT.

This clone was observed a handful of times. This chain joins TRBV7-2 and TRBJ1-5; D is possibly TRBD1 (5 bases). Looked up from germline, CDR1 is SGHTA and CDR2 is FQGNSA. The CDR3 sequence is 13 residues long. Between the trimmed V and J ends, which lost 5 bases and 2 bases, there was a span of 7 bases. The CDR3 spells CASSLQGNQPQHF. CDR3 nucleotides: TGTGCCAGCAGCCTACAGGGCAATCAGCCCCAGCATTTT.

The rearrangement joins TRBV7-9 to TRBJ2-7, with 9 bases matching TRBD2. Germline V gene lookup returns CDR1 SEHNR and CDR2 FQNEAQ (reference sequence). V dropped 5 bases and J dropped 2; count of bases not matched to a gene: 7. This CDR3 is 15 amino acids long. Here the CDR3 DNA reads TGTGCCAGCAGCCTCCTAGCGGGGATCCCCTACGAGCAGTACGTC. It yields the protein CASSLLAGIPYEQYV.

The chain employs TRBV5-1 and TRBJ2-1; 7 bases are a match to TRBD2. Germline V lookup: CDR1 SGHRS, CDR2 YFSETQ. This CDR3 has 15 residues. J lost 4 bases, V lost 3 bases, and 7 bases had no gene match. As DNA, the CDR3 is TGCGCCAGCAGCTATGGGGGGGTCCAATACAATGAGCAGTTCTTC. It specifies CASSYGGVQYNEQFF.

The J gene is TRBJ2-7, the V gene TRBV30; 8 bases line up with TRBD1. The CDR3 covers 12 residues. V gave up 4 bases and J gave up 2 bases; unmatched junction bases: 1. Germline loops: CDR1 GTSNPN, CDR2 SVGIG (reference sequence). The CDR3 bases are TGTGCCTGGAACAGGGGGGCCTACGAGCAGTACTTC. Its protein is CAWNRGAYEQYF.

Worth noting for this clone: Other DNA sequences from this sample encode an identical CDR3 as well. CDR3 sequence (DNA): TGCGCCAGCAGTCAATCGATGGGTAGGAAGAATGAAAAACTGTTTTTT. Translating it yields CASSQSMGRKNEKLFF. The rearrangement uses TRBV23-1 and TRBJ1-4; D not resolved. TRBV23-1 is an ORF, and what it does is uncertain. The V and J ends lost 0 bases and 5 bases respectively, with 13 bases between them. The CDR3 loop spans 16 amino acids.

This clone was counted only a few times. The genes are TRBV6-5 and TRBJ1-6; D might be TRBD1 (6 bases). Germline V gene sequence: CDR1 MNHEY, CDR2 SVGAGI. V lost 6 bases and J 8 bases, leaving 17 bases between the germline ends. CDR3 length: 15 residues. CDR3 in amino acids: CASSSQGQMDSPLHF. The CDR3, as DNA: TGTGCCAGCAGCTCCCAGGGACAAATGGATTCACCCCTCCACTTT.

The chain recombines TRBV30 with TRBJ1-2, with TRBD1 matching over 10 bases. V lost 5 bases to trimming and J lost 4 bases; unmatched junction nucleotides: 4. Germline loops: CDR1 GTSNPN, CDR2 SVGIG (reference sequence). CDR3 length: 13 residues. The CDR3 sequence is CAWGTGAIYGYTF. For the CDR3, the DNA is TGTGCCTGGGGGACAGGGGCGATCTATGGCTACACCTTC.

The chain joins TRBV28 to TRBJ2-3; tentative D call: TRBD1 (6 bases). This CDR3 has 15 amino acids. The germline gives CDR1 MDHEN, CDR2 SYDVKM. With 7 bases removed from V and 2 bases from J, the gap between germline ends came to 16 bases. CDR3 coding DNA: TGTGCCAGCAAGCTAGGGGGAGACCCCACAGATACGCAGTATTTT. The encoded protein is CASKLGGDPTDTQYF.

In regard to this clone: This specimen includes other DNA sequences encoding the same CDR3. The chain uses TRBV7-9 and TRBJ1-1; TRBD1 matches 7 bases. The V gene's germline CDR1 is SEHNR and CDR2 FQNEAQ (reference sequence). This CDR3 contains 14 residues. V gave up 5 bases and J gave up 4 bases; unmatched junction bases: 7. CDR3 region: CASSPTGMRTEAFF. CDR3 DNA: TGTGCCAGCAGCCCGACAGGGATGCGCACTGAAGCTTTCTTT.

The chain uses TRBV10-1 and TRBJ2-3, with 8 positions matching TRBD2. Per germline, CDR1 WNHNN and CDR2 SYGVQD (reference sequence). The CDR3 runs 16 residues. J gave up 3 bases and V 3 bases, and 8 bases lay outside the gene matches. CDR3 region: CASSDLAGPETDTQYF. CDR3 DNA: TGCGCCAGCAGTGACTTAGCGGGGCCGGAGACAGATACGCAGTATTTT.

The rearrangement links TRBV6-5 to TRBJ1-1; D unresolved. The CDR3 is 14 amino acids. V was clipped by 2 bases and J by 2 bases, with 9 bases between them. CDR1 is MNHEY, CDR2 SVGAGI, per germline. CDR3 bases: TGTGCCAGCAGTTACGGCCAAATTAACACTGAAGCTTTCTTT. It translates to CASSYGQINTEAFF.

This sequence joins TRBV6-6 and TRBJ1-1; no clear D gene. The V and J ends lost 3 bases and 0 bases respectively, with 11 bases between them. This CDR3 spans 15 amino acids. Germline CDR1 reads MNHNY; CDR2 reads SVGAGI (reference sequence). The CDR3 DNA reads as TGTGCCAGCAGTTATACTTGGTCGATGAACACTGAAGCTTTCTTT. The encoded protein is CASSYTWSMNTEAFF.

V and J are TRBV29-1 and TRBJ2-7, with D perhaps matching TRBD2 (7 bases). CDR1 and CDR2 from the germline V gene are SQVTM and ANQGSEA. The length of the CDR3 is 14 residues. V lost 4 bases, J lost 1 base, and 14 bases lay in between. CDR3 in DNA: TGCAGCGTTGGGGGGAGGGGGTTATCCTACGAGCAGTACTTC. This gives the protein CSVGGRGLSYEQYF.

This clone was observed once. The genes are TRBV12-5 and TRBJ1-2, with 7 bases lining up with TRBD1. CDR3 length equals 16 residues. After removal of 1 base from V and 5 bases from J, the junction contained 10 bases not matched to a gene. Germline assignment: CDR1 LGHNT and CDR2 FRNRAP. The CDR3 DNA sequence: TGTGCTAGTGGTTTGGCAATGGGACAGCCAGATTATGGCTACACCTTC. It is translated as CASGLAMGQPDYGYTF.

V is TRBV13 and J is TRBJ1-1; 7 bases are shared with TRBD1. The CDR3 loop spans 15 amino acids. Germline CDR1 and CDR2: PRHDT and FYEKMQ (reference sequence). Losses at the gene ends were 5 bases for V and 1 base for J; bases not matched to a gene: 7. The CDR3 nucleotides read TGTGCCAGCAGCGATAGGACAGGACCGAACACTGAAGCTTTCTTT. This sequence encodes CASSDRTGPNTEAFF.

The CDR3 reads CASSRQGNTGELFF. CDR3 coding DNA: TGTGCCAGCAGTCGACAGGGTAACACCGGGGAGCTGTTTTTT. The chain links TRBV7-6 to TRBJ2-2, with 7 nucleotides matching TRBD1. The CDR3 extends over 14 amino acids. The germline gives CDR1 SGHVS, CDR2 FNYEAQ. With V trimmed by 6 bases and J by 2 bases, 3 bases remained unmatched. Complete variable domain (other parts from reference TRBV7-6 and TRBJ2-2): GAGVSQSPRYKVTKRGQDVALRCDPISGHVSLYWYRQALGQGPEFLTYFNYEAQQDKSGLPNDRFSAERPEGSISTLTIQRTEQRDSAMYRCASSRQGNTGELFFGEGSRLTVL.

This rearrangement joins TRBV11-1 to TRBJ2-1; possibly TRBD1 or TRBD2 for D (6 bases each). Trimming stripped 3 bases from V and 10 bases from J, with 19 bases between. This CDR3 is 15 amino acids long. CDR1 and CDR2 from the germline V gene are SGHAT and FQDESV (reference sequence). This CDR3 reads CASSFETRGVHEQFF. The CDR3 nucleotides read TGTGCCAGCAGCTTCGAGACTAGGGGGGTCCACGAGCAGTTCTTC.

The chain employs TRBV10-2 and TRBJ1-1; D perhaps matches TRBD1 (6 bases). CDR1 and CDR2 (germline): WSHSY, SAAADI. This CDR3 comprises 14 residues. V was trimmed by 3 bases and J by 4 bases, leaving 12 bases between them. CDR3 region: CASSDRGGGTEAFF. CDR3 nucleotides: TGCGCCAGCAGTGACAGGGGTGGGGGCACTGAAGCTTTCTTT.

Concerning this clone: Other nucleotide sequences in the sample specify the same CDR3. The CDR3 loop reads CASSEPRTGLLNSPLHF. The DNA of the CDR3 is TGTGCCAGCAGTGAACCTAGGACAGGTCTACTAAATTCACCCCTCCACTTT. This chain connects TRBV6-1 to TRBJ1-6; 7 bases match TRBD1. Germline V gene lookup returns CDR1 MNHNS and CDR2 SASEGT. The CDR3 extends over 17 amino acids. Trimming at V came to 2 bases and at J to 7 bases, leaving 11 bases not matched to a gene.